This TCR beta chain stems from a study of T-cell memory formation after mild COVID-19. The germline V gene has CDR1 SGHKS and CDR2 YYEKEE (reference sequence). This CDR3 spans 14 amino acids. Trimming took 3 bases from V and 7 from J, leaving 14 bases between them. TCRdb reprocessed the 5' RACE reads via MiXCR and lists one record per CDR3 protein. The sample lists over 150,000 distinct CDR3 sequences, 10% to 15% occurring once. In the case of this clonotype: Its antigen is not identified.

Study-wide findings and caveats: A second wave expanding day 15 to 37 was CD4+-biased; contracting clones were balanced.

The chain links TRBV5-5 to TRBJ2-1; D might be TRBD1 (6 bases). This TCR derives from a man younger than 35 who had mild COVID-19 (a few samples of this study predate the infection). Cell type and time point are not known. The sequenced sample consisted of PBMCs or a T cell subset sorted from them (not recorded which). CDR3 DNA: TGTGCCAGCAGCTCAGACAGGATTAGGAATGAGCAGTTCTTC. Translating gives CASSSDRIRNEQFF.